This T cell receptor beta chain was identified during a study of T-cell memory formation after mild COVID-19. The study's findings and limits: Pre-infection memory harbored some responding clones, suggesting cross-reactive memory joined. Researchers could not confirm that second-wave clones peaking on day 37 targeted SARS-CoV-2. Contracting CD8+ clones were enriched in EMRA, CD4+ mainly in CM and EM.

This clonotype was counted a few times. Its antigen is unknown. TCRdb reprocessed the 5' RACE reads with MiXCR, giving one entry per CDR3 protein. Altogether 95,000 to 120,000 distinct CDR3 sequences are present, roughly a sixth being singletons, with the ten largest covering approximately 5.5%. Germline V gives CDR1 LGHNA, CDR2 YNFKEQ. CDR3 length: 16 residues. V trimming: 0 bases; J trimming: 2 bases; junction bases outside the gene matches: 5. The specimen sequenced was PBMCs or a T cell subset sorted from them (not recorded which). This chain links TRBV4-2 with TRBJ2-5; 8 nucleotides align to TRBD2. The TCR sequence derives from a man younger than 30 who had mild COVID-19 (a few samples of this study predate the infection). Cell type and time point are not known. The DNA for the CDR3 is TGTGCCAGCAGCCAAGAAGGGGCGGGGGGACAAGAGACCCAGTACTTC. Protein sequence: CASSQEGAGGQETQYF.